The clone carrying this T cell receptor (beta chain) qualifies as large. Its target is unknown. The PCR made use of 60 Vbeta and 13 Jbeta primers. Measured with immunoSEQ multiplex PCR; TCRdb has only the in-frame clones, and not every one. The sample has around 160,000 clones; over 65% are singletons. The sample comes from a study of cytomegalovirus exposure and HLA in healthy donors. Study conclusions and caveats: The authors assumed roughly uniform sequencing depth across donors for presence/absence analyses. A few of the chains that were CMV-associated were confirmed in vitro to be specific for CMV antigens.

The CDR3 extends over 16 amino acids. V was cut by 0 bases and J by 4 bases, with 16 bases left in between. CDR1 is SGHNT and CDR2 is YYREEE in the germline V gene (reference sequence). This clonotype originated in a man aged 18 to 29 in good health and CMV-seropositive. The specimen sequenced was PBMCs. The chain employs TRBV5-4 and TRBJ1-2; D ambiguous. CDR3: CASSLVLTQYPYGYTF. CDR3 nucleotides: TGTGCCAGCAGCTTGGTTTTAACACAATATCCCTATGGCTACACCTTC.